The 3 T cell receptor beta chains listed next were all sequenced from one sample in a study of glioma-infiltrating T cells after dendritic cell vaccination. Time point: after dendritic cell vaccination, including at tumor progression/relapse. Sequencing used immunoSEQ multiplex PCR; TCRdb keeps in-frame clones, though not all of them. The data show approximately 110,000 clones, with roughly 90% seen just once and approximately 3% held by the top ten. The sequences come from blood, collected after dendritic cell vaccination. Receptors were obtained from a human donor with glioblastoma.

The chain links TRBV28 to TRBJ1-5, with unresolved D. Germline V gene sequence: CDR1 MDHEN, CDR2 SYDVKM. The V gene lost 2 bases and the J gene lost 5 bases, with 4 bases spanning the gap. The CDR3 spans 12 residues. CDR3 bases: TGTGCCAGCAGTTTAGAGTATCAGCCCCAGCATTTT. Residues: CASSLEYQPQHF.

The chain carries TRBV19 and TRBJ2-7, with a weak D call TRBD2 (6 bases). Per germline, CDR1 LNHDA and CDR2 SQIVND (reference sequence). The CDR3 extends over 13 amino acids. The ends were cut back, 5 bases at V and 3 bases at J, with 11 bases in the middle. CDR3: CASSERGNYEQYF. CDR3 nucleotide sequence: TGTGCCAGTAGTGAACGGGGGAACTACGAGCAGTACTTC. The variable domain in full, completed from reference TRBV19 and TRBJ2-7, reads DGGITQSPKYLFRKEGQNVTLSCEQNLNHDAMYWYRQDPGQGLRLIYYSQIVNDFQKGDIAEGYSVSREKKESFPLTVTSAQKNPTAFYLCASSERGNYEQYFGPGTRLTVT.

This chain joins TRBV12-5 and TRBJ2-3; possible D gene TRBD2, 7 bases. Germline CDR1 and CDR2: LGHNT and FRNRAP. V was trimmed by 7 bases and J by 1 base, leaving 12 bases between them. The CDR3 length is 14 residues. In DNA form, the CDR3 reads TGTGCTAGTGCATCGGGGGGCGGCACAGATACGCAGTATTTT. Translated: CASASGGGTDTQYF.